These 29 T cell receptor beta chains came from one sample sequenced in a study of shared clonotypes between healthy human individuals. TCRdb's copy holds only in-frame clones and misses some; the assay was immunoSEQ multiplex PCR. The sample records some 1.5 million clones, more than 95% being singletons. The material sequenced was naive CD4+ T cells sorted from blood. As to subset: CD45RA+ positively selected. The source of these receptors is a man aged 25-45 years in good health.

The chain joins TRBV28 to TRBJ2-1, with unresolved D. The germline V gene encodes CDR1 MDHEN and CDR2 SYDVKM. The CDR3 contains 13 residues. V lost 3 bases to trimming and J lost 8 bases, with 11 bases between them. The CDR3: CASSFDGSDEQFF. The CDR3 DNA reads TGTGCCAGCAGTTTTGACGGCTCCGATGAGCAGTTCTTC.

Only one count was recorded for this clone. The sample has other DNA sequences that encode this CDR3 too. This chain joins TRBV18 and TRBJ2-7; tentatively, D is TRBD2 (7 bases). CDR3 length: 13 amino acids. V lost 3 bases and J lost 3, with 9 bases in between. From germline, CDR1 is KGHSH and CDR2 LQKENI. This CDR3 reads CASSPGGGYEQYF. CDR3 DNA sequence: TGTGCCAGCTCACCGGGAGGGGGCTACGAGCAGTACTTC.

Details on this clone: The sample has other DNA sequences that encode this CDR3 too. The chain employs TRBV5-4 and TRBJ2-3; D is unclear. Germline V CDR1 and CDR2: SGHNT, YYREEE (reference sequence). V lost 0 bases and J 0 bases, leaving 8 bases between the germline ends. This CDR3 spans 15 amino acids. Here the CDR3 reads CASSLVPQSTDTQYF. For the CDR3, the DNA is TGTGCCAGCAGCTTGGTTCCCCAAAGCACAGATACGCAGTATTTT.

The count of this clone is one. This sequence joins TRBV28 and TRBJ2-7, with D perhaps matching TRBD1 (5 bases). Trimming removed 6 bases from V and 2 bases from J, with 11 bases in between. Germline loops: CDR1 MDHEN, CDR2 SYDVKM. This CDR3 is 13 amino acids long. CDR3 in amino acids: CASSFDRAYEQYF. The CDR3, as DNA: TGTGCCAGCAGCTTTGACAGAGCCTACGAGCAGTACTTC.

The gene calls are TRBV6-5 and TRBJ1-2, with D hard to call. The CDR3 length is 15 residues. The V end lost 5 bases, the J end lost 5 bases, and 18 bases lay between the germline ends. CDR1 MNHEY and CDR2 SVGAGI come from the germline V gene. This CDR3 is CASSLAAGSGYGYTF. The CDR3 coding sequence is TGTGCCAGCAGTCTTGCTGCGGGGTCTGGATATGGCTACACCTTC.

The rearrangement links TRBV19 to TRBJ2-7; no definite D call. CDR1 is LNHDA, CDR2 SQIVND, per germline (reference sequence). The length of the CDR3 is 13 residues. V gave up 4 bases and J gave up 2 bases, with 9 bases separating them. The CDR3 is CASSTHPTYEQYF. In DNA form, the CDR3 reads TGTGCCAGTAGTACCCACCCGACCTACGAGCAGTACTTC. The complete variable domain, with remaining parts taken from reference TRBV19 and TRBJ2-7, reads DGGITQSPKYLFRKEGQNVTLSCEQNLNHDAMYWYRQDPGQGLRLIYYSQIVNDFQKGDIAEGYSVSREKKESFPLTVTSAQKNPTAFYLCASSTHPTYEQYFGPGTRLTVT.

The rearrangement uses TRBV7-3 and TRBJ2-3; 9 bases line up with TRBD2. The CDR3 contains 14 residues. Trimming took 4 bases from V and 2 from J; bases not matched to a gene: 1. Germline CDR1 and CDR2: SGHTA and FQGTGA. CDR3 residues: CASSSSGNTDTQYF. The CDR3 bases are TGTGCCAGCAGCTCTAGCGGGAACACAGATACGCAGTATTTT.

As DNA, the CDR3 is TGTGCCAGCAGTCTCGGACTAGCGGGAGGCAAGAGCTCCTACAATGAGCAGTTCTTC. Its translation: CASSLGLAGGKSSYNEQFF. This chain connects TRBV6-9 to TRBJ2-1; 14 bases map to TRBD2. CDR1 MNHGY and CDR2 SVAAGI come from the germline V gene. With 5 bases clipped from V and 0 bases from J, the junction kept 9 bases outside the gene matches. The CDR3 totals 19 residues.

The chain carries TRBV29-1 and TRBJ1-2, with D hard to call. CDR1 SQVTM and CDR2 ANQGSEA come from the germline V gene. The CDR3 length is 11 residues. V shed 7 bases and J shed 4 bases, with 10 bases lying between them. CDR3 DNA: TGCAGCGCTAATGAAGCCTATGGCTACACCTTC. This sequence encodes CSANEAYGYTF.

A single count supports this clone. V and J are TRBV19 and TRBJ1-1, with D perhaps TRBD1 (6 bases). Germline V lookup: CDR1 LNHDA, CDR2 SQIVND (reference sequence). The CDR3 extends over 15 amino acids. Trimming stripped 4 bases from V and 6 bases from J, with 18 bases between. CDR3 bases: TGTGCCAGTAGTAGAAACGACAGGCCGGGGGCTGAAGCTTTCTTT. This encodes CASSRNDRPGAEAFF.

Of note for this clone: Other nucleotide sequences from this sample produce the same CDR3. V and J are TRBV7-8 and TRBJ1-5; D is ambiguous. Germline V CDR1 and CDR2: SGHVS, FQNEAQ. This CDR3 region has 13 residues. Trimming took off 0 bases at V and 1 base at J, with 1 base between the two ends. The CDR3 here is CASSLASNQPQHF. The CDR3 DNA sequence: TGTGCCAGCAGCTTAGCAAGCAATCAGCCCCAGCATTTT.

The chain joins TRBV7-2 to TRBJ2-1; weak D call: TRBD1 (6 bases). Germline CDR1 and CDR2: SGHTA and FQGNSA. This CDR3 has 13 residues. The V gene lost 4 bases and the J gene lost 6 bases, with 10 bases spanning the gap. CDR3 protein: CASSSGASNEQFF. The CDR3 DNA reads as TGTGCCAGCAGCTCAGGGGCTAGCAATGAGCAGTTCTTC.

Of note for this clone: Distinct nucleotide sequences in the sample also encode this CDR3. This chain joins TRBV28 and TRBJ1-2, with 7 bases matching TRBD1. This CDR3 has 13 residues. The J segment lost 2 bases and the V segment lost 6 bases, leaving 3 bases of the junction unmatched. Per germline, CDR1 MDHEN and CDR2 SYDVKM. CDR3 loop: CASSRGGNYGYTF. CDR3 sequence (DNA): TGTGCCAGCAGCAGGGGGGGCAACTATGGCTACACCTTC.

J is TRBJ1-2 and V is TRBV29-1, with unresolved D. Deletions cut 3 bases from V and 0 bases from J, with 14 bases between. The CDR3 has 15 residues. CDR1 is SQVTM and CDR2 is ANQGSEA in the germline V gene. The CDR3 DNA follows: TGCAGCGTTGACCGAAACAGACGGACTAACTATGGCTACACCTTC. Its protein product is CSVDRNRRTNYGYTF. Full variable domain (remainder filled in from reference TRBV29-1 and TRBJ1-2): SAVISQKPSRDICQRGTSLTIQCQVDSQVTMMFWYRQQPGQSLTLIATANQGSEATYESGFVIDKFPISRPNLTFSTLTVSNMSPEDSSIYLCSVDRNRRTNYGYTFGSGTRLTVV.

The chain joins TRBV7-2 to TRBJ1-1; 7 nucleotides agree with TRBD1. The CDR3 loop spans 15 amino acids. Losses at the gene ends were 5 bases for V and 5 bases for J; bases not matched to a gene: 11. From germline, CDR1 is SGHTA and CDR2 FQGNSA. In DNA form, the CDR3 reads TGTGCCAGCAGCCTTTACAGGGGAAAGGAGACTGAAGCTTTCTTT. It encodes CASSLYRGKETEAFF.

This clone turned up a few times. This CDR3 is also generated by other DNA sequences in the sample. The chain combines TRBV11-2 with TRBJ2-1, with D possibly matching TRBD2 (5 bases). The V end lost 0 bases, the J end lost 6 bases, and 6 bases lay between the germline ends. The germline V gene encodes CDR1 SGHAT and CDR2 FQNNGV. The CDR3 length is 13 residues. The CDR3 coding sequence is TGTGCCAGCAGCTTAGATCGGGGCAATGAGCAGTTCTTC. The encoded protein is CASSLDRGNEQFF.

V usage is TRBV5-1 and J usage is TRBJ2-7; no clear D gene. V lost 3 bases and J 2 bases, leaving 0 bases between the germline ends. CDR1 is SGHRS, CDR2 YFSETQ, per germline. The CDR3 has 10 residues. CDR3 nucleotide sequence: TGCGCCAGCAGCTCCTACGAGCAGTACTTC. Encoded protein: CASSSYEQYF.

The chain is built from TRBV10-1 and TRBJ2-4, with 9 nucleotides matching TRBD2. This CDR3 is 14 amino acids long. Germline loops: CDR1 WNHNN, CDR2 SYGVQD (reference sequence). After removal of 0 bases from V and 12 bases from J, the junction contained 6 bases not matched to a gene. In DNA, the CDR3 is TGCGCCAGCAGTGAGTCGTGGGCTAGCGGGAATCAGTACTTC. Translation gives CASSESWASGNQYF.

V usage is TRBV4-1 and J usage is TRBJ2-3; TRBD1 aligns across 8 bases. J was trimmed by 1 base and V by 3 bases; bases with no gene match: 3. Germline values: CDR1 MGHRA, CDR2 YSYEKL. The length of the CDR3 is 15 residues. The CDR3 DNA reads as TGCGCCAGCAGCCAGCCGGGACAGGGCACAGATACGCAGTATTTT. Translating it yields CASSQPGQGTDTQYF.

The rearrangement joins TRBV7-2 to TRBJ2-7; D unresolved. This CDR3 has 14 residues. The germline gives CDR1 SGHTA, CDR2 FQGNSA. Trimming stripped 3 bases from V and 0 bases from J, with 9 bases between. As DNA, the CDR3 is TGTGCCAGCAGCTTCGGGCGGAACTCCTACGAGCAGTACTTC. This codes for CASSFGRNSYEQYF. The full variable domain, with the rest looked up from reference TRBV7-2 and TRBJ2-7, is GAGVSQSPSNKVTEKGKDVELRCDPISGHTALYWYRQSLGQGLEFLIYFQGNSAPDKSGLPSDRFSAERTGGSVSTLTIQRTQQEDSAVYLCASSFGRNSYEQYFGPGTRLTVT.

The gene calls are TRBV7-3 and TRBJ2-1, with 7 positions matching TRBD2. Germline-derived CDR1 and CDR2 are SGHTA and FQGTGA. The CDR3 has 15 amino acids. V dropped 5 bases and J dropped 7; count of bases not matched to a gene: 11. The CDR3 DNA follows: TGTGCCAGCAGCCCCGTCGGGGGGAATTTGAATGAGCAGTTCTTC. Its translation is CASSPVGGNLNEQFF.

The chain couples TRBV9 to TRBJ2-2; TRBD2 aligns across 9 bases. Germline V lookup: CDR1 SGDLS, CDR2 YYNGEE. V lost 5 bases and J lost 4; bases outside the gene matches: 3. The CDR3 has 14 amino acids. CDR3: CASRAGGGTGELFF. CDR3 sequence (DNA): TGTGCCAGCAGAGCGGGAGGCGGCACCGGGGAGCTGTTTTTT.

This clone was recorded only once. The CDR3 loop is CASSDFRDSSYNEQFF. The CDR3 DNA reads as TGTGCCAGCAGTGATTTTAGGGACAGCTCCTACAATGAGCAGTTCTTC. V usage is TRBV6-4 and J usage is TRBJ2-1; 7 bases align to TRBD1. From germline, CDR1 is MRHNA and CDR2 SNTAGT. The trim removed 3 bases at V and 0 bases at J, leaving 5 bases unmatched. CDR3 length equals 16 residues.

The genes are TRBV19 and TRBJ2-7; 13 nucleotides agree with TRBD2. The CDR3 is 16 residues long. From germline, CDR1 is LNHDA and CDR2 SQIVND (reference sequence). J lost 6 bases, V lost 7 bases, and 12 bases had no gene match. The CDR3 here is CASTDPGLAGVGEQYF. CDR3 in DNA: TGTGCCAGTACCGACCCCGGACTAGCGGGAGTTGGCGAGCAGTACTTC. Based on the CDR3 plus reference TRBV19 and TRBJ2-7, the full variable domain is DGGITQSPKYLFRKEGQNVTLSCEQNLNHDAMYWYRQDPGQGLRLIYYSQIVNDFQKGDIAEGYSVSREKKESFPLTVTSAQKNPTAFYLCASTDPGLAGVGEQYFGPGTRLTVT.

The chain couples TRBV14 to TRBJ1-1, with 9 bases identical to TRBD1. The junction had 3 bases not matched to a gene; V was cut back by 0 bases and J by 4 bases. Germline CDR1 is SGHDN and CDR2 is FVKESK. CDR3 length: 15 residues. The CDR3 region has the DNA TGTGCCAGCAGCCAAGATGGGACAGGGCTCACTGAAGCTTTCTTT. It is translated as CASSQDGTGLTEAFF.

The genes are TRBV29-1 and TRBJ2-3; D is uncertain. Germline CDR1 SQVTM, CDR2 ANQGSEA. Deletions cut 6 bases from V and 2 bases from J, with 15 bases between. The CDR3 is 14 amino acids. CDR3 amino acids: CSVERRSYTDTQYF. In DNA, the CDR3 is TGCAGCGTCGAGCGACGGTCCTACACAGATACGCAGTATTTT.

V is TRBV6-1 and J is TRBJ1-5, with unresolved D. Trimming took off 4 bases at V and 10 bases at J, with 8 bases between the two ends. Germline V gene data show CDR1 as MNHNS and CDR2 as SASEGT. The CDR3 contains 11 residues. DNA for the CDR3: TGTGCCAGCAGTGGGGTGGGACCCCAGCATTTT. It encodes CASSGVGPQHF.

This clone is a singleton in its sample. The chain combines TRBV5-4 with TRBJ2-7; possibly TRBD1 for D (6 bases). Germline V CDR1 and CDR2: SGHNT, YYREEE (reference sequence). CDR3 length: 13 residues. V lost 7 bases, J lost 4 bases, and 15 bases lay in between. CDR3 loop: CASRKGQTYEQYF. The CDR3 coding sequence is TGTGCCAGCCGTAAAGGACAGACGTACGAGCAGTACTTC.

The chain couples TRBV29-1 to TRBJ2-7, with D tentatively TRBD1 (5 bases). Per the germline V gene, CDR1 is SQVTM and CDR2 is ANQGSEA. The CDR3 is 13 amino acids. Trimming took off 3 bases at V and 0 bases at J, with 9 bases between the two ends. The DNA for the CDR3 is TGCAGCGTTGAGGGGCTCAGCTCCTACGAGCAGTACTTC. Translating gives CSVEGLSSYEQYF.